Below, one T cell receptor (beta chain) is given with its context. The antigen remains unidentified. After template switching added a universal primer site, the resulting cDNA carried unique molecular identifiers. One entry per CDR3 protein results from TCRdb running MiXCR on the 5' RACE reads. The sample holds more than 600,000 distinct CDR3 sequences; approximately 18% are singletons and the top ten take about 12%. CDR1 is SGHKS, CDR2 YYEKEE, per germline (reference sequence). The V and J ends lost 2 bases and 3 bases respectively, with 15 bases between them. CDR3 length equals 15 residues. These data originate in a study of identical twins. Study outcomes and limitations: Weaker excess sharing between twins was seen in beta out-of-frame sequences.

The same data also contributed to another study, on T cells expressing NK-cell markers. This second report adds: Several of the experiments relied on an anti-gamma-delta TCR antibody so that only alpha-beta TCR T cells were sorted. The dominant NKG2C+ clonotypes represented about 1.0-7.5% of CD8+ T cells in five to seven donors.

The rearrangement joins TRBV5-5 to TRBJ2-7; D may be TRBD1 (6 bases). Sequencing was carried out using PBMCs. This sequence originates from a woman between 18 and 29 years old in good health. CDR3 DNA: TGTGCCAGCAGCTTCGATGTACAGGGCCTCTACGAGCAGTACTTC. Its translation: CASSFDVQGLYEQYF.